A selection of T cell receptor beta chains follows, all from one sample in a study of cytomegalovirus exposure and HLA in healthy donors. Only in-frame clones appear in the TCRdb table, and some are missing; sequencing was by immunoSEQ multiplex PCR. The table shows about 160,000 clones, with around three quarters occurring only once. Sequencing was performed on PBMCs. All receptors come from a man in his forties or fifties in good health and CMV-seropositive. The conserved cysteine and the conserved F or W are not part of the CDR3 here. Fields, in order: V gene, J gene, CDR3 protein.

V: TRBV10-3
J: TRBJ1-2
CDR3: AISESKGASYGYT

V: TRBV6-6
J: TRBJ1-2
CDR3: ASMGPGGTSDYGYT

V: TRBV5-1
J: TRBJ1-1
CDR3: ASSLAGGLNTEAF

V: TRBV7-2
J: TRBJ2-3
CDR3: ASSHIAGGTDTQY

V: TRBV7-6
J: TRBJ1-2
CDR3: ASSQTGGHGYT

V: TRBV5-4
J: TRBJ2-5
CDR3: ASSRDTKETQY

V: TRBV10-3
J: TRBJ2-7
CDR3: AISLGTGPSYEQY

V: TRBV9
J: TRBJ2-6
CDR3: ASSPRDYDSGANVLT

V: TRBV2
J: TRBJ2-2
CDR3: ASTSSGTTGELF

V: TRBV29-1
J: TRBJ1-2
CDR3: SVEVQGALYGYT

V: TRBV27
J: TRBJ1-2
CDR3: ASSFGTGGYT

V: TRBV7-2
J: TRBJ1-2
CDR3: ASSLDRANYGYT

V: TRBV12-2
J: TRBJ2-7
CDR3: ASRLEVRGGLSYEQY

V: TRBV28
J: TRBJ1-6
CDR3: ASSLGQGLVPYNSPLH

V: TRBV18
J: TRBJ1-1
CDR3: ASSLPMTANTEAF

V: TRBV29-1
J: TRBJ1-1
CDR3: GGADMNTEAF

V: TRBV27
J: TRBJ2-7
CDR3: ASSLSTGVSYEQY

V: TRBV27
J: TRBJ2-1
CDR3: ASSTSGSRNEQF

V: TRBV4-2
J: TRBJ2-7
CDR3: ASSQGGTEPYEQY

V: TRBV30
J: TRBJ2-7
CDR3: ASIKPGQGYEQY

V: TRBV19
J: TRBJ1-1
CDR3: ASTLMNTEAF

V: TRBV7-2
J: TRBJ2-3
CDR3: ASSLDLLSTDTQY

V: TRBV7-6
J: TRBJ2-1
CDR3: ASSLARLAGGQNEQF

V: TRBV2
J: TRBJ1-2
CDR3: ASMGRVHYGYT

V: TRBV2
J: TRBJ2-6
CDR3: ASTRDRFSGANVLT

V: TRBV6-5
J: TRBJ1-4
CDR3: ASTPSPDRAEKLF

V: TRBV7-9
J: TRBJ2-7
CDR3: ASSRGGAHEQY

V: TRBV7-3
J: TRBJ2-1
CDR3: ASSLLAGDYNEQF

V: TRBV7-9
J: TRBJ2-4
CDR3: ASSRQLAKNIQY

V: TRBV27
J: TRBJ2-7
CDR3: ASSLTAGEQY

V: TRBV2
J: TRBJ1-1
CDR3: ASNQGQGRTEAF

V: TRBV7-8
J: -
CDR3: ASSLVRQRWYEQY

V: TRBV19
J: TRBJ1-1
CDR3: ASSATGWTEAF

V: TRBV7-9
J: TRBJ2-7
CDR3: ASSKGGGYEQY

V: TRBV7-2
J: TRBJ2-7
CDR3: ASSSGTISNEQY

V: TRBV6-6
J: TRBJ2-5
CDR3: ASSYAAGVTETQY

V: TRBV5-4
J: TRBJ1-6
CDR3: ASSRRTGGWDNSPLH

V: TRBV4-3
J: TRBJ2-3
CDR3: ASRGGRADTQY

V: TRBV5-1
J: TRBJ2-5
CDR3: ASSPTAGEGETQY